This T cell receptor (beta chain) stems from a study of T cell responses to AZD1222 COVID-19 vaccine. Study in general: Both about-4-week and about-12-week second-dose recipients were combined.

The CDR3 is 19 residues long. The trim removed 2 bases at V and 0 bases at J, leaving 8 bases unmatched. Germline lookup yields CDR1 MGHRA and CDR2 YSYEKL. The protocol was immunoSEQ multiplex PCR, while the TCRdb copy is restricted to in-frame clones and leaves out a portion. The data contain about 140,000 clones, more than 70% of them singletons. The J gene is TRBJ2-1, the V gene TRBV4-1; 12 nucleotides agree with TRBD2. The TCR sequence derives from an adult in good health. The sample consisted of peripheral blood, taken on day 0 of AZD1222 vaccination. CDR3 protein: CASSQRLAGGPSSYNEQFF. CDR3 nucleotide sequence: TGCGCCAGCAGCCAAAGGCTAGCGGGGGGGCCCAGCTCCTACAATGAGCAGTTCTTC.